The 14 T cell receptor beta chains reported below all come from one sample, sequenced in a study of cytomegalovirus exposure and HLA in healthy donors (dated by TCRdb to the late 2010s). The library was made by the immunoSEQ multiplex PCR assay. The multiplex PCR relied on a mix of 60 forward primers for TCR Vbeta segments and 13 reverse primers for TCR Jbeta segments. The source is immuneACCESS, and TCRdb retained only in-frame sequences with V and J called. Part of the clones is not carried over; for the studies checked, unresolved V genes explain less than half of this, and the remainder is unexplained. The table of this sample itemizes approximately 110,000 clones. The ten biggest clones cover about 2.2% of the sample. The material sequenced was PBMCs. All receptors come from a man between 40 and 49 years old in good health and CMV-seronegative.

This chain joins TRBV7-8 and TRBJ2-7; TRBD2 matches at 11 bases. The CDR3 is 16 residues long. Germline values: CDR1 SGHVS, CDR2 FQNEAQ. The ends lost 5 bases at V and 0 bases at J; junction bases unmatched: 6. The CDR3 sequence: CASSHSGRVLSYEQYF. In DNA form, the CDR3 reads TGTGCCAGCAGCCATAGCGGGAGGGTCCTCTCCTACGAGCAGTACTTC. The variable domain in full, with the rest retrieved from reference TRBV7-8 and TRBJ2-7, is GAGVSQSPRYKVAKRGQDVALRCDPISGHVSLFWYQQALGQGPEFLTYFQNEAQLDKSGLPSDRFFAERPEGSVSTLKIQRTQQEDSAVYLCASSHSGRVLSYEQYFGPGTRLTVT.

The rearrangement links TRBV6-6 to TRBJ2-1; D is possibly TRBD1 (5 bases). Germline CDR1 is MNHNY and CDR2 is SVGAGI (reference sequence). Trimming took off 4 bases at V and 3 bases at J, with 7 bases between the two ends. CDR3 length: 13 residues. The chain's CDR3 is CASSSDSYNEQFF. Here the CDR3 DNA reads TGTGCCAGCAGTTCCGACAGCTACAATGAGCAGTTCTTC.

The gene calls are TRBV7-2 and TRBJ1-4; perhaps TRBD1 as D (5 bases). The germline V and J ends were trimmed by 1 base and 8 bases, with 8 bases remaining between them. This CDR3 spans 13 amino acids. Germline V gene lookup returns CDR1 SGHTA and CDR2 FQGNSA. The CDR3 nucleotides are TGTGCCAGCAGCTTAGACGGACAAGAAAAACTGTTTTTT. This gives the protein CASSLDGQEKLFF.

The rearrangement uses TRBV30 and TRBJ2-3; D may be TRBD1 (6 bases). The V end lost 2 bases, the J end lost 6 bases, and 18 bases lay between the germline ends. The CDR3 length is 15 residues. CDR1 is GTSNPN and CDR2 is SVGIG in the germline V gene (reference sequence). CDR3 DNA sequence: TGTGCCTGGAGTAGGCATCCCGGAAGGGGGGATACGCAGTATTTT. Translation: CAWSRHPGRGDTQYF. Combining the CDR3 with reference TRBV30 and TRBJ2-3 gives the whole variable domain SQTIHQWPATLVQPVGSPLSLECTVEGTSNPNLYWYRQAAGRGLQLLFYSVGIGQISSEVPQNLSASRPQDRQFILSSKKLLLSDSGFYLCAWSRHPGRGDTQYFGPGTRLTVL.

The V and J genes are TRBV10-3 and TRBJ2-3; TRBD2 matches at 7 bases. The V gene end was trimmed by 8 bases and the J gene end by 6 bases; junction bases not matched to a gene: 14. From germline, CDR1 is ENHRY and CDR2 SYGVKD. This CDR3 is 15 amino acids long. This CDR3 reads CAIALGGGGGDTQYF. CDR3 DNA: TGTGCCATCGCCCTAGGAGGCGGGGGTGGGGATACGCAGTATTTT.

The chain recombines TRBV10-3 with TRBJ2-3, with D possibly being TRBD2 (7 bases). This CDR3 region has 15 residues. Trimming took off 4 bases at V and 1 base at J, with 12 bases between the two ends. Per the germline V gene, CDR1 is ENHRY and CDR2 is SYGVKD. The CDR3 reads CAISAWGGGTDTQYF. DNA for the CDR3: TGTGCCATCAGTGCGTGGGGGGGCGGCACAGATACGCAGTATTTT.

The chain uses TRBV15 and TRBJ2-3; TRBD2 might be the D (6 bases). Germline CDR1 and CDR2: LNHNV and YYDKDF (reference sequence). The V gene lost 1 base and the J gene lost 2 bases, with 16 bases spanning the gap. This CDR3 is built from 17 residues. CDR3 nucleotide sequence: TGTGCCACCAGCAGAGGTCGGGGAGGTCCATCCACAGATACGCAGTATTTT. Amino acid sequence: CATSRGRGGPSTDTQYF.

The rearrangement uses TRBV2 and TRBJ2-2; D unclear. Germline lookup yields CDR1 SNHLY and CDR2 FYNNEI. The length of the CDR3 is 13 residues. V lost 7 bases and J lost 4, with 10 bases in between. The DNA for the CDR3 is TGTGCCAGCACCCGGATAGCCACCGGGGAGCTGTTTTTT. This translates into CASTRIATGELFF.

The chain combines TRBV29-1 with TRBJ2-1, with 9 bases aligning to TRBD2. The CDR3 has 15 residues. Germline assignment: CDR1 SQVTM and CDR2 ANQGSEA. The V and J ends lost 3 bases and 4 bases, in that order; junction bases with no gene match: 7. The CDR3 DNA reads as TGCAGCGTTGACCCTGGACTAGCGAATTACAATGAGCAGTTCTTC. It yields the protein CSVDPGLANYNEQFF.

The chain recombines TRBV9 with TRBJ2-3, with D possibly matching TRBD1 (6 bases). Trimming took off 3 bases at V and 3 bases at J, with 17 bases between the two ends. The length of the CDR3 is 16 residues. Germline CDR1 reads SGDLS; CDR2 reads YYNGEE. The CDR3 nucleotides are TGTGCCAGCAGCGCTCATGCAGGGGATAGGACAGATACGCAGTATTTT. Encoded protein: CASSAHAGDRTDTQYF.

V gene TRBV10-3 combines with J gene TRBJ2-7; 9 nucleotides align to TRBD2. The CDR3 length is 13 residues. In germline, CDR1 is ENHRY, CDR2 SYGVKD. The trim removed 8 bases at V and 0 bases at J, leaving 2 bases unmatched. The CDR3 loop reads CAIHSGSSYEQYF. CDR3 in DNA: TGTGCCATCCATAGCGGGAGCTCCTACGAGCAGTACTTC.

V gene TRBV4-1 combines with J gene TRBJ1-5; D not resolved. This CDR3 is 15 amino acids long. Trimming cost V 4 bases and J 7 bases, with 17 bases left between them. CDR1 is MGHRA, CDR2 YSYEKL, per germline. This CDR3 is CASSREVGSGQPQHF. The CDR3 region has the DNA TGCGCCAGCAGCCGGGAGGTGGGTTCCGGGCAGCCCCAGCATTTT.

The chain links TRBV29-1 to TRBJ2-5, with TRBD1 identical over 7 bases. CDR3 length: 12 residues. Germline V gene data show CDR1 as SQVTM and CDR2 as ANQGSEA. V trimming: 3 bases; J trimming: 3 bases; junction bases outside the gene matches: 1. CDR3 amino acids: CSVEQGEETQYF. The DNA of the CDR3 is TGCAGCGTTGAGCAGGGGGAAGAGACCCAGTACTTC.

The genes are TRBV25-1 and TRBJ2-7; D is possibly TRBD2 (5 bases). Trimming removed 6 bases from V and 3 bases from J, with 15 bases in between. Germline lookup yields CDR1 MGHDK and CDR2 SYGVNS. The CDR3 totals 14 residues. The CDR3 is CASSPAERGYEQYF. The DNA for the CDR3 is TGTGCCAGCAGCCCAGCGGAGAGAGGCTACGAGCAGTACTTC.